The rows below give T cell receptor beta chains drawn from one sample of a study of T cells after yellow fever vaccination. TCRdb reprocessed the 5' RACE reads via MiXCR and lists one record per CDR3 protein. The table shows 95,000 to 150,000 distinct CDR3 sequences, with 12% to 15% occurring only once. The sequencing used CD8+ T cells sorted from PBMCs, collected 5 days after the yellow fever booster vaccination. These TCRs come from a man aged 18 to 30 who received the YFV17D yellow fever vaccine. Both conserved end residues are part of each CDR3. D genes are given only for firm matches. A clone size is listed for some rows: how often the clone was seen (once, few, many), or a class if it is expanded.

V: TRBV11-2
J: TRBJ1-1
size: many
D: .
DNA: TGTGCCAGCAGCCACGGTGGGCGAGTGAACACTGAAGCTTTCTTT
CDR3: CASSHGGRVNTEAFF

V: TRBV6-5
J: TRBJ1-2
size: .
D: .
DNA: TGTGCCAGCAACCAAGGGGGATCTGATGGCTACACCTTC
CDR3: CASNQGGSDGYTF

V: TRBV7-9
J: TRBJ2-7
size: .
D: .
DNA: TGTGCCAGCAGCTTCGAGGTTGGGGTTTCCTACGAGCAGTACTTC
CDR3: CASSFEVGVSYEQYF

V: TRBV7-2
J: TRBJ2-7
size: .
D: .
DNA: TGTGCCAGCAGTCGCGACAGGGAGGGATCCTACGAGCAGTACTTC
CDR3: CASSRDREGSYEQYF

V: TRBV6-5
J: TRBJ2-1
size: .
D: .
DNA: TGTGCCAGCGGATACGGGGGATCCTACAATGAGCAGTTCTTC
CDR3: CASGYGGSYNEQFF

V: TRBV5-1
J: TRBJ2-1
size: few
D: TRBD2
DNA: TGCGCCAGCAGCTTGGCCGGGAGGGAGCAGTTCTTC
CDR3: CASSLAGREQFF

V: TRBV4-1
J: TRBJ2-5
size: few
D: TRBD2
DNA: TGCGCCAGCAGCCAAGCAGGCAGCGGGGGGGCCCGGGAGACCCAGTACTTC
CDR3: CASSQAGSGGARETQYF

V: TRBV6-2/TRBV6-3
J: TRBJ2-5
size: few
D: TRBD2
DNA: TGTGCCAGCAGGGGACTAGCGACGATCCAAGAGACCCAGTACTTC
CDR3: CASRGLATIQETQYF

V: TRBV29-1
J: TRBJ1-2
size: .
D: .
DNA: TGCAGCGCCGACCCGGGTAACTATGGCTACACCTTC
CDR3: CSADPGNYGYTF

V: TRBV29-1
J: TRBJ1-2
size: .
D: .
DNA: TGCAGCGCCGTTCCGGGGGGCTTCGGTGGCTACACCTTC
CDR3: CSAVPGGFGGYTF

V: TRBV20-1
J: TRBJ1-4
size: many
D: .
DNA: TGCAGTGCTGCGGTCTCGGCTAATGAAAAACTGTTTTTT
CDR3: CSAAVSANEKLFF

V: TRBV5-1
J: TRBJ1-1
size: few
D: TRBD1
DNA: TGCGCCAGCAGCTCCGGGACAGGGGGCGTTGAAGCTTTCTTT
CDR3: CASSSGTGGVEAFF

V: TRBV4-1
J: TRBJ1-1
size: .
D: .
DNA: TGCGCCAGCAGCCAAAAACTCAGACAGGAGCTGAACACTGAAGCTTTCTTT
CDR3: CASSQKLRQELNTEAFF

V: TRBV27
J: TRBJ2-3
size: .
D: .
DNA: TGTGCCAGCACGGCGGCGGCCACAGATACGCAGTATTTT
CDR3: CASTAAATDTQYF

V: TRBV4-3
J: TRBJ2-2
size: .
D: TRBD1
DNA: TGCGCCAGCAGACAGGGGGCGAACACCGGGGAGCTGTTTTTT
CDR3: CASRQGANTGELFF

V: TRBV7-2
J: TRBJ2-2
size: few
D: TRBD1
DNA: TGTGCCAGCAGCCCTCCAGGGGGTGGGGCCGGGGAGCTGTTTTTT
CDR3: CASSPPGGGAGELFF

V: TRBV6-6
J: TRBJ1-6
size: few
D: TRBD1
DNA: TGTGCCAGCAGTTCCTGGGACAGGGGTGCACCCCTCCACTTT
CDR3: CASSSWDRGAPLHF

V: TRBV20-1
J: TRBJ2-5
size: .
D: TRBD1
DNA: TGCAGTGCTATGGACAGGGGTGAAGAGACCCAGTACTTC
CDR3: CSAMDRGEETQYF

V: TRBV29-1
J: TRBJ2-3
size: few
D: .
DNA: TGCAGCGTTGAAGGGACCGTGCTGGGGGGCACAGATACGCAGTATTTT
CDR3: CSVEGTVLGGTDTQYF

V: TRBV12-3/TRBV12-4
J: TRBJ1-3
size: .
D: .
DNA: TGTGCCAGCAGTAGGGGCTTTGGAAACACCATATATTTT
CDR3: CASSRGFGNTIYF

V: TRBV5-1
J: TRBJ1-2
size: .
D: TRBD1
DNA: TGCGCCAGCAGCACCGGGACAGGGGAAGGGGATCGTGGCTACACCTTC
CDR3: CASSTGTGEGDRGYTF

V: TRBV27
J: TRBJ2-1
size: few
D: TRBD1
DNA: TGTGCCAGCAGTTCCTCGGGGGACAGGGGGCGAGGGAGAAATGAGCAGTTCTTC
CDR3: CASSSSGDRGRGRNEQFF

V: TRBV5-1
J: TRBJ2-3
size: .
D: .
DNA: TGCGCCAGCACCTTTGCCCAGCTGAGGACAGATACGCAGTATTTT
CDR3: CASTFAQLRTDTQYF

V: TRBV4-3
J: TRBJ2-4
size: .
D: TRBD1
DNA: TGCGCCAGCAGCCAAGAAAGGTCACAGGGGGAAAACATTCAGTACTTC
CDR3: CASSQERSQGENIQYF

V: TRBV6-6
J: TRBJ2-7
size: few
D: .
DNA: TGTGCCAGCAGTTACAGAGCGTTGAACGAGCAGTACTTC
CDR3: CASSYRALNEQYF

V: TRBV6-5
J: TRBJ1-1
size: few
D: TRBD1
DNA: TGTGCCAGCAGTTACGCGACAGGGGGAAACACTGAAGCTTTCTTT
CDR3: CASSYATGGNTEAFF

V: TRBV12-3/TRBV12-4
J: TRBJ2-1
size: .
D: TRBD2
DNA: TGTGCCAGCAAACTAGCGGGGCAACACAATGAGCAGTTCTTC
CDR3: CASKLAGQHNEQFF

V: TRBV5-5
J: TRBJ2-7
size: .
D: TRBD2
DNA: TGTGCCAGCAGCTTGGGTTCGGGAGGGTACGAGCAGTACTTC
CDR3: CASSLGSGGYEQYF

V: TRBV7-8
J: TRBJ1-2
size: .
D: .
DNA: TGTGCCAGCAGTGCCTTTGCCCTACAGGGACCCACTGGAGGCTACACCTTC
CDR3: CASSAFALQGPTGGYTF

V: TRBV12-3/TRBV12-4
J: TRBJ1-1
size: many
D: .
DNA: TGTGCCAGCAGTATCGCCTTTGCTGAAGCTTTCTTT
CDR3: CASSIAFAEAFF

V: TRBV7-2
J: TRBJ2-2
size: few
D: .
DNA: TGTGCCAGCAGCTTAGCGCCATCGAACACCGGGGAGCTGTTTTTT
CDR3: CASSLAPSNTGELFF

V: TRBV6-5
J: TRBJ1-1
size: few
D: TRBD1
DNA: TGTGCCAGCGGAAAAACAGGGGCCCCTGAAGCTTTCTTT
CDR3: CASGKTGAPEAFF

V: TRBV12-3/TRBV12-4
J: TRBJ2-3
size: few
D: .
DNA: TGTGCCAGCAGCCAGGGAGCAGGCCCCACAGATACGCAGTATTTT
CDR3: CASSQGAGPTDTQYF

V: TRBV4-2
J: TRBJ2-5
size: few
D: .
DNA: TGTGCCAGCAGCGAAGAGTTTTCAGGACAAGAGACCCAGTACTTC
CDR3: CASSEEFSGQETQYF

V: TRBV6-1
J: TRBJ1-2
size: .
D: .
DNA: TGTGCCAGCAGTGAATTGGGGAAGGGTGGCTACACCTTC
CDR3: CASSELGKGGYTF

V: TRBV10-3
J: TRBJ2-7
size: many
D: .
DNA: TGTGCCATCAGTGAAGACGGTTCAGTAACCTACGAGCAGTACTTC
CDR3: CAISEDGSVTYEQYF

V: TRBV7-9
J: TRBJ1-1
size: .
D: .
DNA: TGTGCCAGCAGCTTCGCCGACGACACTGAAGCTTTCTTT
CDR3: CASSFADDTEAFF

V: TRBV20-1
J: TRBJ2-1
size: few
D: TRBD1
DNA: TGCAGTGCTGTAGGTAGACAGGGGCACTCCTACAATGAGCAGTTCTTC
CDR3: CSAVGRQGHSYNEQFF

V: TRBV4-2
J: TRBJ2-2
size: many
D: TRBD1
DNA: TGTGCCAGCAGCCCCTCACAGGGGCAAGGGGAGCTGTTTTTT
CDR3: CASSPSQGQGELFF

V: TRBV4-1
J: TRBJ2-1
size: .
D: .
DNA: TGCGCCAGCAGCCGGGAACTACAGCGGGATGAGCAGTTCTTC
CDR3: CASSRELQRDEQFF

V: TRBV9
J: TRBJ2-3
size: few
D: .
DNA: TGTGCCAGCAGCGTAGCAGATACGCAGTATTTT
CDR3: CASSVADTQYF

V: TRBV20-1
J: TRBJ2-1
size: .
D: TRBD2
DNA: TGCGTTGTCGCTAGCGGCTACAATGAGCAGTTCTTC
CDR3: CVVASGYNEQFF

V: TRBV19
J: TRBJ2-7
size: .
D: TRBD1
DNA: TGTGCCAGTAGTATAGATCCTCTCGGGACAGCCTACGAGCAGTACTTC
CDR3: CASSIDPLGTAYEQYF

V: TRBV7-9
J: TRBJ1-4
size: few
D: .
DNA: TGTGCCAGCAGCGTACTCACCCCTCGTGAAAAACTGTTTTTT
CDR3: CASSVLTPREKLFF

V: TRBV20-1
J: TRBJ2-7
size: .
D: TRBD1
DNA: TGCAGTGCTGCAGGACAGGGAAACTCCTACGAGCAGTACTTC
CDR3: CSAAGQGNSYEQYF

V: TRBV4-1
J: TRBJ2-7
size: few
D: .
DNA: TGCGCCAGCAGTTACGGCCCGGGGGAGTACGAGCAGTACTTC
CDR3: CASSYGPGEYEQYF

V: TRBV29-1
J: TRBJ2-5
size: .
D: .
DNA: TGCAGCGTTGACTTCCGGACGGAAGAGACCCAGTACTTC
CDR3: CSVDFRTEETQYF

V: TRBV7-9
J: TRBJ1-1
size: .
D: .
DNA: TGTGCCAGCAGCTTACCGATGATAGAAGCTTTCTTT
CDR3: CASSLPMIEAFF

V: TRBV4-3
J: TRBJ1-1
size: few
D: TRBD1
DNA: TGCGCCAGCAGCCCTTTGACAGGGGGCGTAGAGAACACTGAAGCTTTCTTT
CDR3: CASSPLTGGVENTEAFF

V: TRBV4-1
J: TRBJ1-6
size: few
D: .
DNA: TGCGCCAGCAGCCAAGTGGGTTCACCCCTCCACTTT
CDR3: CASSQVGSPLHF

V: TRBV27
J: TRBJ2-7
size: .
D: .
DNA: TGTGCCAGCAGTTTGACGGCAGGGGTAACCTACGAGCAGTACTTC
CDR3: CASSLTAGVTYEQYF

V: TRBV12-3/TRBV12-4
J: TRBJ2-2
size: few
D: .
DNA: TGTGCCAGCAGTTTAGGGGGTCCCGGGGAGCTGTTTTTT
CDR3: CASSLGGPGELFF

V: TRBV6-5
J: TRBJ2-5
size: many
D: .
DNA: TGTGCCAGCACAACAGCCTTCCTAGCGGAGACCCAGTACTTC
CDR3: CASTTAFLAETQYF

V: TRBV4-1
J: TRBJ1-5
size: .
D: TRBD1
DNA: TGCGCCAGCAGCCAAGGGGTCAGGGGGAATCAGCCCCAGCATTTT
CDR3: CASSQGVRGNQPQHF

V: TRBV24-1
J: TRBJ2-1
size: .
D: TRBD1
DNA: TGTGCCACCGCCCCGGGACAGGGTGTTTTTCATGAGCAGTTCTTC
CDR3: CATAPGQGVFHEQFF

V: TRBV12-3/TRBV12-4
J: TRBJ2-2
size: .
D: .
DNA: TGTGCCAGCAGTTCCAGCGGGTGGGGGGAGCTGTTTTTT
CDR3: CASSSSGWGELFF

V: TRBV18
J: TRBJ2-3
size: .
D: TRBD1
DNA: TGTGCCAGCTCACAACTGGGACAGGTACTAGGTAGCACAGATACGCAGTATTTT
CDR3: CASSQLGQVLGSTDTQYF